Presented here are 15 T cell receptor beta chains from one specimen sequenced in a study of response to subunit inactivated influenza vaccine. TCRdb recomputed calls from the RT-PCR reads with MiXCR, one row per CDR3 protein. The repertoire has 590,000 or so distinct CDR3 sequences, roughly 15% of them found once; the top ten carry 7.5% to 9%. The material was PBMCs from blood, obtained roughly 2 weeks before vaccination. The receptors here all came from a man aged 45 to 65 who received an inactivated influenza vaccine.

The rearrangement links TRBV2 to TRBJ2-7; D gene unclear. Trimming pared 4 bases from V and 9 bases from J, leaving 13 bases between. Looked up from germline, CDR1 is SNHLY and CDR2 is FYNNEI. This CDR3 region has 12 residues. The CDR3 loop is CASSADASRQYF. As DNA, the CDR3 is TGTGCCAGCAGTGCCGACGCTAGTAGGCAGTACTTC. The full variable domain, with the rest looked up from reference TRBV2 and TRBJ2-7, is EPEVTQTPSHQVTQMGQEVILRCVPISNHLYFYWYRQILGQKVEFLVSFYNNEISEKSEIFDDQFSVERPDGSNFTLKIRSTKLEDSAMYFCASSADASRQYFGPGTRLTVT.

This clonotype was seen at least ten times. The genes are TRBV4-2 and TRBJ2-1; D might be TRBD2 (5 bases). Between the trimmed V and J ends, which lost 0 bases and 13 bases, there was a span of 10 bases. The CDR3 sequence is 12 residues long. Germline CDR1 reads LGHNA; CDR2 reads YNFKEQ. The CDR3 sequence is CASSQDREIQFF. As DNA, the CDR3 is TGTGCCAGCAGCCAAGATCGGGAAATTCAGTTCTTC.

In its sample, this clonotype was seen a few times. This chain uses TRBV7-2 with TRBJ2-3, with unresolved D. Trimming pared 7 bases from V and 9 bases from J, leaving 14 bases between. The CDR3 runs to 12 residues. The V gene's germline CDR1 is SGHTA and CDR2 FQGNSA. For the CDR3, the DNA is TGTGCCAGCAAAGGGTCTATTTGGACGCAGTATTTT. This gives the protein CASKGSIWTQYF.

This chain connects TRBV4-3 to TRBJ2-3, with D unresolved. Between the trimmed V and J ends, which lost 0 bases and 2 bases, there was a span of 9 bases. The CDR3 length is 15 residues. Germline V CDR1 and CDR2: LGHNA, YSLEER. This CDR3 is CASSQDPTYTDTQYF. CDR3 nucleotide sequence: TGCGCCAGCAGCCAAGATCCGACGTACACAGATACGCAGTATTTT.

The sample holds many counts of this clonotype. V is TRBV28 and J is TRBJ2-3; D not resolved. The CDR3 consists of 10 residues. Trimming removed 2 bases at V and 7 bases at J, with 1 base between. The germline V gene has CDR1 MDHEN and CDR2 SYDVKM. CDR3 sequence: CASSLNTQYF. CDR3 DNA sequence: TGTGCCAGCAGTTTAAATACGCAGTATTTT.

This clonotype was observed a few times. CDR3 sequence (DNA): TGTGCCAGCACCGGCAGAGCGGGAGGGCCCGGGGAGCTGTTTTTT. It specifies CASTGRAGGPGELFF. The chain recombines TRBV12-3 or TRBV12-4 with TRBJ2-2; 10 positions agree with TRBD2. After removal of 7 bases from V and 6 bases from J, the junction contained 8 bases not matched to a gene. The CDR3 extends over 15 amino acids.

This clonotype was counted only a few times. The V gene is TRBV5-1, the J gene TRBJ2-1, with 9 bases matching TRBD1. CDR3 length equals 16 residues. V dropped 1 base and J dropped 5; count of bases not matched to a gene: 7. The germline CDR1 and CDR2 sequences are SGHRS and YFSETQ. The CDR3 sequence is CASSLTGTGRNNEQFF. The DNA for the CDR3 is TGCGCCAGCAGCTTGACCGGGACAGGGAGAAACAATGAGCAGTTCTTC.

This chain uses TRBV7-2 with TRBJ2-7; TRBD2 aligns across 12 bases. The CDR3 totals 13 residues. Germline assignment: CDR1 SGHTA and CDR2 FQGNSA. After removal of 3 bases from V and 11 bases from J, the junction contained 5 bases not matched to a gene. The CDR3 loop reads CASSFGTSGQKYF. DNA of the CDR3: TGTGCCAGCAGCTTCGGGACTAGCGGGCAAAAGTACTTC.

This clonotype was detected many times. CDR3 loop: CASSPLSGANTGELFF. CDR3 DNA: TGTGCCAGCTCACCACTTAGCGGGGCAAACACCGGGGAGCTGTTTTTT. The chain couples TRBV18 to TRBJ2-2; the match to TRBD2 covers 8 bases. Germline CDR1 is KGHSH and CDR2 is LQKENI. CDR3 length: 16 amino acids. V dropped 1 base and J dropped 2; count of bases not matched to a gene: 3. Full variable domain (rest looked up from reference TRBV18 and TRBJ2-2): NAGVMQNPRHLVRRRGQEARLRCSPMKGHSHVYWYRQLPEEGLKFMVYLQKENIIDESGMPKERFSAEFPKEGPSILRIQQVVRGDSAAYFCASSPLSGANTGELFFGEGSRLTVL.

This sequence joins TRBV20-1 and TRBJ2-5; D could derive from TRBD1 or TRBD2 (5 bases each). The germline CDR1 and CDR2 sequences are DFQATT and SNEGSKA (reference sequence). V was pared by 6 bases and J by 5 bases, with 19 bases between. CDR3 length: 14 amino acids. CDR3 residues: CSAQRGPPGETQYF. CDR3 bases: TGCAGTGCACAGAGGGGACCGCCCGGGGAGACCCAGTACTTC.

The chain joins TRBV20-1 to TRBJ2-1; TRBD2 aligns across 8 bases. Looked up from germline, CDR1 is DFQATT and CDR2 is SNEGSKA (reference sequence). The V segment lost 2 bases and the J segment 7 bases; nucleotides outside the gene matches: 10. The CDR3 extends over 15 amino acids. The DNA for the CDR3 is TGCAGTGCTAGACCCCTCGGACTAGCTACGAATGAGCAGTTCTTC. Amino acids: CSARPLGLATNEQFF.

This clonotype was found a few times. The chain has TRBV20-1 and TRBJ2-3; tentatively, D is TRBD2 (6 bases). Trimming took off 4 bases at V and 5 bases at J, with 10 bases between the two ends. This CDR3 is built from 12 residues. CDR1 DFQATT and CDR2 SNEGSKA come from the germline V gene (reference sequence). The CDR3 protein is CSATGGEDTQYF. Written as DNA, the CDR3 is TGCAGTGCTACCGGGGGTGAAGATACGCAGTATTTT.

This rearrangement joins TRBV12-3 or TRBV12-4 to TRBJ1-5, with a possible D match to TRBD1 (5 bases). Trimming removed 8 bases at V and 2 bases at J, with 13 bases between. This CDR3 contains 14 residues. As DNA, the CDR3 is TGTGCCAGCTGGGGGGGGGTCCGCAATCAGCCCCAGCATTTT. Residues: CASWGGVRNQPQHF.

This chain's CDR3 is CASVSGQVVVAFF. The CDR3 DNA reads TGTGCCAGTGTGTCAGGTCAAGTAGTGGTGGCTTTCTTT. The chain recombines TRBV2 with TRBJ1-1; D remains ambiguous. Trimming cost V 9 bases and J 11 bases, with 22 bases left between them. Per germline, CDR1 SNHLY and CDR2 FYNNEI. The CDR3 extends over 13 amino acids.

This chain connects TRBV4-2 to TRBJ2-1; 16 nucleotides match TRBD2. J was trimmed by 8 bases and V by 3 bases; bases with no gene match: 7. The CDR3 runs 17 residues. Germline V gene sequence: CDR1 LGHNA, CDR2 YNFKEQ. The CDR3 DNA follows: TGTGCCAGCAGCCAGATAGGGACTAGCGGGGGGGCCTATGAGCAGTTCTTC. Translation: CASSQIGTSGGAYEQFF.